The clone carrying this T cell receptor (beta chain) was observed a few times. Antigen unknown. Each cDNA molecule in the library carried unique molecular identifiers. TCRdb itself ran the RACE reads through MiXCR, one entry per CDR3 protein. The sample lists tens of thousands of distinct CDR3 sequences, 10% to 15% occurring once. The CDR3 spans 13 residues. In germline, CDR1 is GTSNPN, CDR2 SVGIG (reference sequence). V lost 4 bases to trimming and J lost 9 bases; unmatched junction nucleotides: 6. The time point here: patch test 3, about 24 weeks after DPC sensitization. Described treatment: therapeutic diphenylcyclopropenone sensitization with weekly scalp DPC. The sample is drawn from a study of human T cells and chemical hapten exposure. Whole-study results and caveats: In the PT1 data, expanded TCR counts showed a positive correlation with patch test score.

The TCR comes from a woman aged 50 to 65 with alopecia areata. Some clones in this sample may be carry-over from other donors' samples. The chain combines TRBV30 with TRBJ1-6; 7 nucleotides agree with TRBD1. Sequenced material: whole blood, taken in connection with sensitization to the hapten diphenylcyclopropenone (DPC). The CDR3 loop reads CAWNTGVGSPLHF. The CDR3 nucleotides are TGTGCCTGGAATACAGGGGTTGGTTCACCCCTCCACTTT.